The entry that follows covers one T cell receptor (beta chain) sequence. Its antigen is as yet unknown. This entry comes from a study of T cell repertoires in ileal Crohn's disease. The wider study: Around 40% were active smokers at surgery; median disease duration was roughly 7.9 years. Thiopurines (about 10) or anti-TNF agents (18) were given postoperatively to about half.

The sorted cells were lamina propria lymphocytes from surgical specimens, first isolated by density gradient. Germline CDR1 reads LNHDA; CDR2 reads SQIVND (reference sequence). The CDR3 is 12 residues long. V was clipped by 10 bases and J by 7 bases; unmatched bases: 4. The data were produced by immunoSEQ multiplex PCR, yet TCRdb's version contains in-frame clones alone and is incomplete. The repertoire holds more than 5,500 clones, with roughly 90% as singletons. Study-wide results and limits: Sorted CD8 T cells held more high-frequency clones than CD4.

The sequenced material came from CD4+ T cells from ileum. The gene calls are TRBV19 and TRBJ2-3; 11 bases are shared with TRBD1. The origin of this receptor is an adult with Crohn's disease. Some clones in this sample may be carry-over from other donors' samples. The DNA for the CDR3 is TGTGCCACCGGGACAGGGGGGCATACGCAGTATTTT. This codes for CATGTGGHTQYF.